This entry features one T cell receptor (beta chain) sequence. Its specificity is unknown. This record belongs to a study of graft-versus-host responses after intestinal transplantation. The wider study: Recipients across the board were started on anti-thymocyte globulin induction, then kept on tacrolimus and steroids for 2 to 4 years.

Findings and limits, study-wide: Detected in recipient marrow were GvH clones, some of which were first observed in ileum or blood.

Profiling relied on immunoSEQ multiplex PCR, and the TCRdb table lists in-frame clones only, not all of them. Found here are around 20,000 clones, about 80% of them singletons; the top ten hold 3%. Intraepithelial plus lamina propria lymphocytes were released by processing graft tissue. Trimming took 4 bases from V and 4 from J, leaving 12 bases between them. Germline loops: CDR1 SGHDT, CDR2 YYEEEE. There are 14 residues in the CDR3. This TCR was sampled from a human patient who received an intestinal transplant, so some T cells may come from the graft donor. Sequences were derived from ileum tissue, sampled 12 days after intestinal transplant. The chain links TRBV5-6 to TRBJ2-1; D remains unclear. The CDR3 DNA reads TGTGCCAGCAGCAACCTCCTAGTTTACAATGAGCAGTTCTTC. As protein: CASSNLLVYNEQFF.